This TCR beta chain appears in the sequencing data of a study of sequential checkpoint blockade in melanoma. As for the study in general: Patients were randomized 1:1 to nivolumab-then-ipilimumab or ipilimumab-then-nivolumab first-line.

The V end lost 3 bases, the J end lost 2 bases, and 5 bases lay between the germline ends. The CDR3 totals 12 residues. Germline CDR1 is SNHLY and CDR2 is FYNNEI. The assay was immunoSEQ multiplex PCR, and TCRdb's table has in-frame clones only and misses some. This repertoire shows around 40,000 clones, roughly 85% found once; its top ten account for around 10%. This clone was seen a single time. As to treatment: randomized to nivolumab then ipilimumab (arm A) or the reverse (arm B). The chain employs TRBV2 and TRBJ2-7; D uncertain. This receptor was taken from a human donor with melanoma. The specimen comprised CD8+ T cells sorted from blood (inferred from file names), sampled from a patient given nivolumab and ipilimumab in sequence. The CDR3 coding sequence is TGTGCCAGCAGTGATGCTACCTACGAGCAGTACTTC. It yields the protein CASSDATYEQYF.